Detailed here is one T cell receptor beta chain. The antigen is unknown. This specimen comes from a study of persistence of HIV-infected CD4 T cells. Study results and caveats: Antigen-responding cells were enriched for degenerate expanded CDR3beta sequences. Compared with CD3/CD28-stimulated cells, CMV- and Gag-responding cells showed lower TCRbeta richness.

This was the immunoSEQ version 4 assay in survey mode. Produced via immunoSEQ multiplex PCR; TCRdb's table is partial and in-frame only. The sample has 25,000 to 35,000 clones; roughly four fifths are singletons. Cells were stimulated with CMV-infected fibroblast lysates at approximately 10 ug/mL. CD40L-negative CD69-negative CD45RO-high memory CD4+ T cells were sorted as populations depleted of antigen-responding cells. Donors had undetectable plasma HIV-1 RNA, under 50 copies/mL, for 4+ years. CD4+ T cell counts exceeded 400 cells/uL; CMV serology was positive. The sample consisted of CD4+ T cells sorted from PBMCs after roughly 19-hour stimulation, taken from a patient who received antiretroviral therapy. The origin of this receptor is an adult man with HIV who was CMV-seropositive.

In nucleotides, the CDR3 is TGTGCCAGTAGTATGAGGCCACAGGGAATGTTGGCAGATACGCAGTATTTT. Residues: CASSMRPQGMLADTQYF. This chain joins TRBV19 and TRBJ2-3; possibly TRBD1 for D (6 bases). V dropped 3 bases and J dropped 4 bases, with 20 bases sitting between them. CDR3 length: 17 residues. CDR1 is LNHDA, CDR2 SQIVND, per germline (reference sequence).